Sequencing of this T cell receptor (beta chain) was carried out in a study of blood T cell repertoires in COVID-19. Study-wide background: Donors in Cohort 3 counted as recovered after two negative PCRs, clearance, or symptom resolution. Acute-phase and convalescent COVID-19 samples originated in the United States, Italy and Spain. T cells, B-cell-depleted T cells, or PBMCs provided the cDNA or gDNA that served as material.

Sequencing used immunoSEQ multiplex PCR; TCRdb keeps in-frame clones, though not all of them. The table has 200,000 to 250,000 clones, roughly nine tenths seen once. Trimming removed 2 bases from V and 4 bases from J, with 11 bases in between. This CDR3 spans 14 amino acids. CDR1 SGHTA and CDR2 FQGTGA come from the germline V gene. The source is a woman in her 50s in a cohort exposed to, infected with or recovered from COVID-19 (not recorded which). Sequencing used PBMCs or T cells enriched from blood (not recorded which). The genes are TRBV7-3 and TRBJ1-1, with D maybe TRBD1 (6 bases). This chain's CDR3 is CASSLLGRGTEAFF. The CDR3 region has the DNA TGTGCCAGCAGCTTATTGGGCAGGGGCACTGAAGCTTTCTTT.